This is a list of T cell receptor beta chains from one sample in a study of T cell responses to AZD1222 COVID-19 vaccine. The repertoire was sequenced with immunoSEQ multiplex PCR; TCRdb's copy has only in-frame clones and lacks some. The table shows around 200,000 clones, with almost 90% occurring only once. The source material was peripheral blood, sampled on day 0 of AZD1222 vaccination. The receptors shown here come from an adult in good health. The conserved cysteine and the conserved F or W are not part of the CDR3 here. A D gene is named only where the DNA matches it firmly. A row's size may be missing; if present it is once, few, many or a size class.

V | D | size | length | CDR3
TRBV5-4 | NA | NA | 12 | ASSSGSSKDTQY
TRBV5-6 | TRBD2 | NA | 14 | ASSTPAGGGGETQY
TRBV6-5 | TRBD1 | once | 14 | ASSYSIRTGGQPQH
TRBV27 | TRBD1 | NA | 16 | ASSNPTGEGFGSSEQF
TRBV9 | TRBD1 | NA | 11 | ASSPRTGGEQY
TRBV24-1 | TRBD1 | NA | 11 | ATSGQGPGPQH
TRBV14 | NA | NA | 14 | ASSQDPGLRTDTQY
TRBV14 | NA | NA | 13 | ASSQTWTRSYEQY
TRBV30 | NA | NA | 11 | AWKAGAKNIQY
TRBV28 | TRBD1 | NA | 12 | ASSWTGNGQPQH
TRBV7-2 | NA | NA | 10 | ASSSPSSPLH
TRBV6-6 | NA | NA | 13 | ASRFSPPNNSPLH
TRBV10-1 | TRBD1 | NA | 11 | ASKGTGDNEQF
TRBV5-1 | NA | NA | 11 | ASWASSYNEQF
TRBV4-3 | NA | NA | 13 | ASSPNPAGPDTQY
TRBV7-9 | TRBD2 | NA | 14 | ASSSSSGAFSYEQY
TRBV9 | TRBD1 | NA | 13 | ASSPRDRRAYEQY